These 9 T cell receptor beta chains came from one sample sequenced in a study of blood T cell repertoires in COVID-19. Data came from immunoSEQ multiplex PCR; TCRdb stores just in-frame clones and leaves some out. The sample records roughly 250,000 clones, around 90% being singletons. Sequencing was done on a sample of peripheral blood. The source of these receptors is a young woman with acute or convalescent COVID-19.

This clone was seen a single time. The chain couples TRBV27 to TRBJ2-1, with 14 nucleotides matching TRBD2. CDR3 length: 15 amino acids. CDR1 MNHEY and CDR2 SMNVEV come from the germline V gene (reference sequence). Trimming took 3 bases from V and 12 from J; bases not matched to a gene: 7. Here the CDR3 reads CASSFRLAGGARQFF. The DNA for the CDR3 is TGTGCCAGCAGTTTTAGACTAGCGGGGGGGGCCAGGCAGTTCTTC.

This clone was observed a few times. This chain links TRBV5-1 with TRBJ2-2; possibly TRBD1 for D (5 bases). V lost 0 bases to trimming and J lost 0 bases, with 6 bases between them. CDR1 is SGHRS and CDR2 is YFSETQ in the germline V gene. This CDR3 is built from 15 residues. CDR3 sequence (DNA): TGCGCCAGCAGCTTGGTACAGGCGAACACCGGGGAGCTGTTTTTT. Amino acids: CASSLVQANTGELFF. Full variable domain (missing parts from reference TRBV5-1 and TRBJ2-2): KAGVTQTPRYLIKTRGQQVTLSCSPISGHRSVSWYQQTPGQGLQFLFEYFSETQRNKGNFPGRFSGRQFSNSRSEMNVSTLELGDSALYLCASSLVQANTGELFFGEGSRLTVL.

The gene calls are TRBV7-9 and TRBJ2-4, with 10 nucleotides matching TRBD1. In germline, CDR1 is SEHNR, CDR2 FQNEAQ (reference sequence). The CDR3 has 15 amino acids. Trimming at V came to 5 bases and at J to 5 bases, leaving 6 bases not matched to a gene. For the CDR3, the DNA is TGTGCCAGCAGCCCCCGACAGGGGGCGCAAAACATTCAGTACTTC. Protein: CASSPRQGAQNIQYF.

The chain is built from TRBV11-2 and TRBJ2-2, with 13 bases identical to TRBD2. In germline, CDR1 is SGHAT, CDR2 FQNNGV. This CDR3 has 19 amino acids. The ends lost 0 bases at V and 1 base at J; junction bases unmatched: 5. CDR3 residues: CASSLDPRLAGGNTGELFF. The CDR3 nucleotides are TGTGCCAGCAGCTTAGACCCTAGACTAGCGGGAGGGAACACCGGGGAGCTGTTTTTT.

V usage is TRBV19 and J usage is TRBJ1-2; 7 positions match TRBD1. The CDR3 sequence is 14 residues long. Germline V gene sequence: CDR1 LNHDA, CDR2 SQIVND (reference sequence). J gave up 2 bases and V 6 bases, and 6 bases lay outside the gene matches. The CDR3 here is CASRPRDRNYGYTF. CDR3 nucleotides: TGTGCCAGTAGACCCCGGGACAGAAACTATGGCTACACCTTC.

The V gene is TRBV9, the J gene TRBJ2-2; D is unresolved. Germline CDR1 and CDR2: SGDLS and YYNGEE. The V gene lost 4 bases and the J gene lost 2 bases, with 21 bases spanning the gap. The CDR3 is 18 residues long. The CDR3 bases are TGTGCCAGCAGCCACGCCGTCTTGGCCAGGCCCAACACCGGGGAGCTGTTTTTT. It codes for CASSHAVLARPNTGELFF.

The chain links TRBV30 to TRBJ1-3; unclear D gene. Germline CDR1 reads GTSNPN; CDR2 reads SVGIG (reference sequence). This CDR3 region has 13 residues. Trimming pared 6 bases from V and 2 bases from J, leaving 11 bases between. The CDR3 DNA reads as TGTGCCTGCCCGACACATACTGGAAACACCATATATTTT. Encoded protein: CACPTHTGNTIYF.

This clone was counted a few times. The chain uses TRBV2 and TRBJ2-2, with 11 bases identical to TRBD1. This CDR3 is 16 amino acids long. Losses at the gene ends were 1 base for V and 7 bases for J; bases not matched to a gene: 5. CDR1 and CDR2 (germline): SNHLY, FYNNEI. Here the CDR3 reads CASSEVGQGAGGELFF. The CDR3, as DNA: TGTGCCAGCAGTGAAGTCGGACAGGGGGCCGGCGGGGAGCTGTTTTTT.

The rearrangement uses TRBV19 and TRBJ1-2; 10 bases map to TRBD1. This CDR3 is built from 13 residues. V shed 9 bases, J shed 4 bases, and the junction held 5 bases outside the gene matches. Germline V lookup: CDR1 LNHDA, CDR2 SQIVND (reference sequence). As DNA, the CDR3 is TGTGCCAGCTGGGACAGGGGCTTCTATGGCTACACCTTC. It encodes CASWDRGFYGYTF.